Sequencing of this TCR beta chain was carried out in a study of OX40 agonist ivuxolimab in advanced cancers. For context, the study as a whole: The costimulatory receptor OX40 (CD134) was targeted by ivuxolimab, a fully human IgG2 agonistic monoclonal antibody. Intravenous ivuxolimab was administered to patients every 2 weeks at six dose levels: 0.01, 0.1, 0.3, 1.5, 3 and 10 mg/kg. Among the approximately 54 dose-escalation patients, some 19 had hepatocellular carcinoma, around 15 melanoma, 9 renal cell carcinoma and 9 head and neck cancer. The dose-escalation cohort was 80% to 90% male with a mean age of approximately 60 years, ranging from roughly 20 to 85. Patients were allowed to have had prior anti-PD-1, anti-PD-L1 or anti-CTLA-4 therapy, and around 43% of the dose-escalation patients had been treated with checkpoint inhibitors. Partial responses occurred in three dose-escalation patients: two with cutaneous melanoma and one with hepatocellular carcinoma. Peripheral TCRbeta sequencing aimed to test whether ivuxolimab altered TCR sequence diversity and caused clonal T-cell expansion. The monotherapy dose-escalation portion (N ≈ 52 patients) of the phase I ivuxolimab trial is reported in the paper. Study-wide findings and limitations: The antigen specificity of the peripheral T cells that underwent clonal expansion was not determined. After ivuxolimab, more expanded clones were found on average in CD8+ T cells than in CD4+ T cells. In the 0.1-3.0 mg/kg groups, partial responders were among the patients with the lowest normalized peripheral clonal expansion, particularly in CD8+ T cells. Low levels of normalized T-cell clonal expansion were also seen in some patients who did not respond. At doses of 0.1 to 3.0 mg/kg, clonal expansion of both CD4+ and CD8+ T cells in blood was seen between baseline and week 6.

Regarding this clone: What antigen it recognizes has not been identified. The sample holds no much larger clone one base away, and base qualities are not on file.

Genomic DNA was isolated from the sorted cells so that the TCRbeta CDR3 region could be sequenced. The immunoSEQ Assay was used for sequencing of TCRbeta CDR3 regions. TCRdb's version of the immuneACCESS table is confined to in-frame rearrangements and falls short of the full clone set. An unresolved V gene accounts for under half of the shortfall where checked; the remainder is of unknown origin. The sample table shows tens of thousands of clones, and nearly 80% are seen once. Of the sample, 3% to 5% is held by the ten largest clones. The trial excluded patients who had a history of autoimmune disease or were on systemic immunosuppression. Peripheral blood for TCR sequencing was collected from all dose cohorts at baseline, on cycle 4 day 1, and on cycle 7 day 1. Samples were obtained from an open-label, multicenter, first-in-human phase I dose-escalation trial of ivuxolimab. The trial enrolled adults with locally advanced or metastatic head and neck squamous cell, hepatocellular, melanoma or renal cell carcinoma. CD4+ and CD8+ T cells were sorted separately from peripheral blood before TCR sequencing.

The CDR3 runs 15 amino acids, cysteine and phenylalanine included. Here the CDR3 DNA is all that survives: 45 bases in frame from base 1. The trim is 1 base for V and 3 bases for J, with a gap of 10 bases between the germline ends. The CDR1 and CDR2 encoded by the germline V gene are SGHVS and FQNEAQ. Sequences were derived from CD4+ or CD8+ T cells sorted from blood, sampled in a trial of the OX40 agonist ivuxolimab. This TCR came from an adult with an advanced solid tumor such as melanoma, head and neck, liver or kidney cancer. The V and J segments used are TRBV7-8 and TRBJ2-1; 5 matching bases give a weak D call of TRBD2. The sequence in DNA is TGTGCCAGCAGCTTAGGGGCCGGGGTCTACAATGAGCAGTTCTTC. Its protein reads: CASSLGAGVYNEQFF.